Below, one T cell receptor beta chain is given with its context. Only in-frame clones appear in the TCRdb table, and some are missing; sequencing was by immunoSEQ multiplex PCR. The sample lists approximately 210,000 clones, around 86% occurring once. This sample was included in a study of blood T cell repertoires in COVID-19. Looked up from germline, CDR1 is KGHSH and CDR2 is LQKENI. With 5 bases removed from V and 3 bases from J, the gap between germline ends came to 4 bases. This CDR3 is built from 12 residues. Sample: peripheral blood. The chain carries TRBV18 and TRBJ2-2, with D unclear. The TCR sequence derives from a man over 45 with COVID-19, enrolled during active disease. CDR3 in DNA: TGTGCCAGCTCATCCTACACCGGGGAGCTGTTTTTT. It translates to CASSSYTGELFF. Based on the CDR3 plus reference TRBV18 and TRBJ2-2, the full variable domain is NAGVMQNPRHLVRRRGQEARLRCSPMKGHSHVYWYRQLPEEGLKFMVYLQKENIIDESGMPKERFSAEFPKEGPSILRIQQVVRGDSAAYFCASSSYTGELFFGEGSRLTVL.